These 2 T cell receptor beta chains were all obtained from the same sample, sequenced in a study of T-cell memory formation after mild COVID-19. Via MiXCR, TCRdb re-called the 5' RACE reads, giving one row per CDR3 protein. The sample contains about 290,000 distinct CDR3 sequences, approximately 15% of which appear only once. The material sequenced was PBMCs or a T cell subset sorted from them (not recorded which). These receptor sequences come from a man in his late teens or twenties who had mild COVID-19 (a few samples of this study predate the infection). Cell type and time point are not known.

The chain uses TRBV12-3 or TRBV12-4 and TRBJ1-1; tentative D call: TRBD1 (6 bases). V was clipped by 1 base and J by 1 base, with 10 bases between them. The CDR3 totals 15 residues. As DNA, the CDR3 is TGTGCCAGCAGTTTAGGTGGGACAAGGAACACTGAAGCTTTCTTT. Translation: CASSLGGTRNTEAFF.

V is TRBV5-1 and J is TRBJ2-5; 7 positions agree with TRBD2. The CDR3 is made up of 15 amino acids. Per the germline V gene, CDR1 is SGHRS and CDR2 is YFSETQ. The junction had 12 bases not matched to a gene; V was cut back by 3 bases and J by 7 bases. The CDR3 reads CASSSTGTILGTQYF. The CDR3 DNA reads TGCGCCAGCAGCTCCACCGGGACTATTCTTGGGACCCAGTACTTC.